Listed here are 31 T cell receptor beta chains from one sample, sequenced in a study of beta chain features in type 1 diabetes. The authors reverse transcribed all of the isolated RNA, so sequencing captured expressed TCRB transcripts. Repertoires were generated with immunoSEQ multiplex PCR, while TCRdb's copy carries only in-frame clones and drops some. The sample lists under 400,000 clones; about 20% were seen once. The sequenced sample was naive CD4+ T cells from blood. The receptors derive from a woman aged 18-29 years in good health.

In this sample, this clone turned up a few times. The chain links TRBV19 to TRBJ1-2, with 9 positions matching TRBD1. The CDR3 covers 13 residues. Looked up from germline, CDR1 is LNHDA and CDR2 is SQIVND (reference sequence). V gave up 3 bases and J gave up 6 bases; unmatched junction bases: 2. CDR3 sequence (DNA): TGTGCCAGTAGTATTCGACAGGGGGATGGCTACACCTTC. Its translation: CASSIRQGDGYTF.

A single count supports this clone. An end of the junction does not agree with germline; a read error may underlie this. The chain recombines TRBV7-6 with TRBJ2-5, with 8 bases lining up with TRBD2. Germline-derived CDR1 and CDR2 are SGHVS and FNYEAQ. This CDR3 spans 14 amino acids. The CDR3 loop is CTSSEGVAGIIQYF. Written as DNA, the CDR3 is TGTACCAGCAGCGAGGGGGTAGCGGGGATAATCCAGTACTTC.

This rearrangement joins TRBV29-1 to TRBJ2-1, with D perhaps matching TRBD1 (5 bases). Germline CDR1 and CDR2: SQVTM and ANQGSEA. This CDR3 is 12 amino acids long. V dropped 6 bases and J dropped 0 bases, with 6 bases sitting between them. CDR3 bases: TGCAGCGTGCAGGGCTCCTACAATGAGCAGTTCTTC. The encoded protein is CSVQGSYNEQFF.

The chain combines TRBV30 with TRBJ1-2, with 7 bases identical to TRBD1. V shed 1 base, J shed 0 bases, and the junction held 5 bases outside the gene matches. This CDR3 spans 15 amino acids. The V gene's germline CDR1 is GTSNPN and CDR2 SVGIG (reference sequence). CDR3 in DNA: TGTGCCTGGAGTGCCTACCAGGGGGCTAACTATGGCTACACCTTC. Translation: CAWSAYQGANYGYTF.

The rearrangement joins TRBV18 to TRBJ2-4, with TRBD1 identical over 9 bases. The CDR3 contains 15 residues. From germline, CDR1 is KGHSH and CDR2 LQKENI. V was pared by 0 bases and J by 9 bases, with 6 bases of the junction left unmatched. This CDR3 reads CASSPPTGGDGIQYF. The DNA of the CDR3 is TGTGCCAGCTCACCACCCACAGGGGGCGACGGCATTCAGTACTTC.

This clone was counted a few times. The rearrangement links TRBV19 to TRBJ1-2, with 9 bases aligning to TRBD1. J gave up 1 base and V 8 bases, and 2 bases lay outside the gene matches. Germline CDR1 reads LNHDA; CDR2 reads SQIVND (reference sequence). The CDR3 covers 13 residues. CDR3 bases: TGTGCCAGTGGGACAGGGCTTAACTATGGCTACACCTTC. Translation gives CASGTGLNYGYTF.

In its sample, this clone was seen a few times. The sample holds other DNA sequences that translate to the same CDR3. The J gene is TRBJ2-3, the V gene TRBV7-2; TRBD2 agrees at 12 bases. This CDR3 has 15 amino acids. V was clipped by 4 bases and J by 3 bases; unmatched bases: 2. Germline V lookup: CDR1 SGHTA, CDR2 FQGNSA. The CDR3 loop reads CASSSGLAGTDTQYF. The CDR3 nucleotides are TGTGCCAGCAGCTCTGGACTAGCGGGGACAGATACGCAGTATTTT.

The chain combines TRBV19 with TRBJ2-5, with D uncertain. The germline V gene encodes CDR1 LNHDA and CDR2 SQIVND (reference sequence). The CDR3 is made up of 13 amino acids. The V end was cut by 3 bases, the J end by 5 bases, with 10 bases between. The chain's CDR3 is CASSIQVRETQYF. The CDR3 DNA reads as TGTGCCAGTAGTATCCAGGTCCGGGAGACCCAGTACTTC.

This clone was seen only a few times. The V call is TRBV7-9, the J call TRBJ2-5; D possibly corresponds to TRBD2 (6 bases). The CDR3 totals 17 residues. Looked up from germline, CDR1 is SEHNR and CDR2 is FQNEAQ (reference sequence). The V gene lost 1 base and the J gene lost 5 bases, with 20 bases spanning the gap. The CDR3 protein is CASSLGTRGVGGETQYF. The DNA of the CDR3 is TGTGCCAGCAGCTTAGGAACACGAGGCGTCGGAGGGGAGACCCAGTACTTC.

The chain links TRBV10-3 to TRBJ1-2, with D tentatively TRBD1 (5 bases). Germline V CDR1 and CDR2: ENHRY, SYGVKD. CDR3 length equals 14 residues. V was pared by 0 bases and J by 7 bases, with 12 bases between. DNA of the CDR3: TGTGCCATCAGTGAGTCGGGAGGGGATGGTGGCTACACCTTC. It translates to CAISESGGDGGYTF.

A few counts support this clone. The same CDR3 is also encoded by other DNA sequences in this sample. V gene TRBV30 combines with J gene TRBJ1-5; D may be TRBD1 (6 bases). Trimming shortened V by 0 bases and J by 4 bases, and 7 bases separated the two germline ends. The CDR3 has 13 amino acids. Germline lookup yields CDR1 GTSNPN and CDR2 SVGIG (reference sequence). The CDR3 bases are TGTGCCTGGAGTGTACAGGGAAATCAGCCCCAGCATTTT. Translated, it gives CAWSVQGNQPQHF.

This chain connects TRBV18 to TRBJ1-2; tentative D call: TRBD1 (5 bases). The CDR3 consists of 15 residues. CDR1 and CDR2 (germline): KGHSH, LQKENI. The V gene lost 5 bases and the J gene lost 4 bases, with 17 bases spanning the gap. The CDR3, as DNA: TGTGCCAGCTCAGAGTTATGGGGCCAACCCTATGGCTACACCTTC. Its protein product is CASSELWGQPYGYTF. Filled out from reference TRBV18 and TRBJ1-2, the complete variable domain reads NAGVMQNPRHLVRRRGQEARLRCSPMKGHSHVYWYRQLPEEGLKFMVYLQKENIIDESGMPKERFSAEFPKEGPSILRIQQVVRGDSAAYFCASSELWGQPYGYTFGSGTRLTVV.

This clone was counted between two and nine times. The chain combines TRBV28 with TRBJ2-7; 8 bases fit TRBD1. Germline trimming cut 6 bases from V and 6 bases from J; bases unmatched to any gene: 13. This CDR3 is built from 15 residues. CDR1 is MDHEN, CDR2 SYDVKM, per germline. The CDR3, as DNA: TGTGCCAGCAGGGGATCCGGGACAGGTCGCTCCGAGCAGTACTTC. It specifies CASRGSGTGRSEQYF.

Here the CDR3 reads CASSQDRGMAKNIQYF. The CDR3 bases are TGCGCCAGCAGCCAAGACAGGGGTATGGCCAAAAACATTCAGTACTTC. The chain uses TRBV4-3 and TRBJ2-4; tentative D call: TRBD1 (6 bases). CDR3 size: 16 residues. The V end lost 0 bases, the J end lost 1 base, and 10 bases lay between the germline ends. Germline V gene data show CDR1 as LGHNA and CDR2 as YSLEER.

The chain uses TRBV4-1 and TRBJ2-5; TRBD2 is a possible D gene (7 bases). The CDR3 sequence is 15 residues long. Germline CDR1 and CDR2: MGHRA and YSYEKL. The V end was cut by 0 bases, the J end by 5 bases, with 13 bases between. The CDR3 spells CASSQDWGGRETQYF. The CDR3 nucleotides are TGCGCCAGCAGCCAAGATTGGGGGGGCCGTGAGACCCAGTACTTC.

This clone was detected a few times. The chain links TRBV7-2 to TRBJ1-2; tentatively, D is TRBD1 (6 bases). This CDR3 has 14 amino acids. V was trimmed by 4 bases and J by 6 bases, leaving 15 bases between them. Germline V gene sequence: CDR1 SGHTA, CDR2 FQGNSA. The CDR3 DNA follows: TGTGCCAGCAGCTCCTTGACAGGCGGTCATGGCTACACCTTC. It encodes CASSSLTGGHGYTF.

The chain recombines TRBV5-1 with TRBJ2-1, with D perhaps matching TRBD1 (5 bases). Trimming left V 0 bases short and J 14 bases short, with 30 bases between. The germline gives CDR1 SGHRS, CDR2 YFSETQ. CDR3 length: 18 amino acids. CDR3 bases: TGCGCCAGCAGCTTGGGAACAGGTCTACCTTCCATGACCGGGCGCGAGTTCTTC. As protein: CASSLGTGLPSMTGREFF.

This clone was observed a few times. The J gene is TRBJ2-7, the V gene TRBV7-2; the D is unclear. The CDR3 is 13 amino acids. The ends were cut back, 3 bases at V and 2 bases at J, with 8 bases in the middle. Germline CDR1 and CDR2: SGHTA and FQGNSA. In DNA, the CDR3 is TGTGCCAGCAGCTTGCCAGTTACCTACGAGCAGTACTTC. Protein: CASSLPVTYEQYF.

The table lists this clone with a few counts. The rearrangement uses TRBV6-5 and TRBJ2-3; a possible D gene is TRBD1 (5 bases). This CDR3 comprises 16 residues. Germline values: CDR1 MNHEY, CDR2 SVGAGI. V gave up 2 bases and J gave up 0 bases, with 12 bases separating them. DNA of the CDR3: TGTGCCAGCAGTTACAGTCGGCAGGGAAGCACAGATACGCAGTATTTT. It is translated as CASSYSRQGSTDTQYF.

The chain couples TRBV6-4 to TRBJ1-2; the D is unclear. The CDR3 length is 14 residues. V dropped 6 bases and J dropped 8 bases, with 19 bases sitting between them. Germline lookup yields CDR1 MRHNA and CDR2 SNTAGT. CDR3 coding DNA: TGTGCCAGCAGCCAAACGGGGAGTGCATACGGCTACACCTTC. Protein: CASSQTGSAYGYTF.

For the CDR3, the DNA is TGTGCCACCATACCGTGGGCAGGGGGTACGAGCAATGAGCAGTTCTTC. It encodes CATIPWAGGTSNEQFF. The chain employs TRBV15 and TRBJ2-1; 7 bases match TRBD1. The CDR3 extends over 16 amino acids. V was pared by 7 bases and J by 6 bases, with 15 bases of the junction left unmatched. Germline values: CDR1 LNHNV, CDR2 YYDKDF (reference sequence).

This clone was seen more than once but under ten times. The rearrangement uses TRBV7-9 and TRBJ2-1; 15 nucleotides match TRBD2. This CDR3 is built from 17 residues. Looked up from germline, CDR1 is SEHNR and CDR2 is FQNEAQ (reference sequence). The V segment lost 1 base and the J segment 10 bases; nucleotides outside the gene matches: 8. CDR3 amino acids: CASSLDAGTSGRSEQFF. The CDR3 DNA reads TGTGCCAGCAGCTTAGATGCAGGGACTAGCGGGAGGAGCGAGCAGTTCTTC.

The V call is TRBV7-9, the J call TRBJ1-1; D is possibly TRBD1 (5 bases). This CDR3 spans 14 amino acids. V lost 2 bases, J lost 4 bases, and 11 bases lay in between. Germline loops: CDR1 SEHNR, CDR2 FQNEAQ (reference sequence). The CDR3 is CASSLTGRGTEAFF. The CDR3, as DNA: TGTGCCAGCAGCTTAACCGGGAGGGGCACTGAAGCTTTCTTT.

The V and J genes are TRBV30 and TRBJ2-1; unclear D gene. Per the germline V gene, CDR1 is GTSNPN and CDR2 is SVGIG (reference sequence). V gave up 4 bases and J gave up 4 bases, with 5 bases separating them. The CDR3 extends over 11 amino acids. CDR3 sequence: CAWTFYNEQFF. CDR3 coding DNA: TGTGCCTGGACCTTTTACAATGAGCAGTTCTTC.

There are a few counts of this clone. The gene calls are TRBV2 and TRBJ2-5; 7 positions match TRBD2. CDR1 SNHLY and CDR2 FYNNEI come from the germline V gene. V lost 6 bases, J lost 5 bases, and 9 bases stayed unmatched. This CDR3 is 14 amino acids long. The CDR3 DNA reads TGTGCCAGCAGCGCGAGCGGGAATTGGGAGACCCAGTACTTC. Encoded protein: CASSASGNWETQYF.

This clone was detected a few times. The rearrangement links TRBV7-6 to TRBJ2-1; 12 nucleotides line up with TRBD1. This CDR3 region has 17 residues. V trimming: 5 bases; J trimming: 1 base; junction bases outside the gene matches: 6. Germline V lookup: CDR1 SGHVS, CDR2 FNYEAQ. The CDR3 region has the DNA TGTGCCAGCAGCCTAATGGGACAGGGGGCTTCCTACAATGAGCAGTTCTTC. Amino acids: CASSLMGQGASYNEQFF.

This clone was found a few times. The chain recombines TRBV6-6 with TRBJ2-3, with 12 positions matching TRBD2. The CDR3 runs to 16 residues. Germline V lookup: CDR1 MNHNY, CDR2 SVGAGI (reference sequence). The V and J ends lost 2 bases and 0 bases, in that order; junction bases with no gene match: 0. Here the CDR3 DNA reads TGTGCCAGCAGTTACCTAGCGGGGGGGAGCACAGATACGCAGTATTTT. Translated: CASSYLAGGSTDTQYF.

V is TRBV5-6 and J is TRBJ2-7, with no clear D. Trimming cost V 0 bases and J 6 bases, with 7 bases left between them. Germline CDR1 and CDR2: SGHDT and YYEEEE. The CDR3 loop spans 12 amino acids. Here the CDR3 DNA reads TGTGCCAGCAGCTTGGACCTTAGCGAGCAGTACTTC. Amino acid sequence: CASSLDLSEQYF.

V usage is TRBV21-1 and J usage is TRBJ2-7; TRBD1 reflects the table's D call only, with no check against the DNA. TRBV21-1 is classified as a pseudogene. The CDR3 has 12 residues. The CDR3 is CASVWGPYEQYF. For the CDR3, the DNA is TGTGCCAGCGTGTGGGGGCCCTACGAGCAGTACTTC.

This clone has only a few counts. Other nucleotide sequences in the sample specify the same CDR3. The chain has TRBV29-1 and TRBJ1-1; 8 nucleotides line up with TRBD1. V shed 6 bases and J 2 bases; nucleotides not matched to a gene: 8. The germline CDR1 and CDR2 sequences are SQVTM and ANQGSEA. This CDR3 region has 14 residues. This CDR3 reads CSVDDRGLNTEAFF. CDR3 nucleotides: TGCAGCGTCGATGACAGGGGACTAAACACTGAAGCTTTCTTT.

This clone has a handful of counts. This chain links TRBV29-1 with TRBJ1-1; TRBD1 is a possible D gene (5 bases). Trimming shortened V by 5 bases and J by 1 base, and 8 bases separated the two germline ends. In germline, CDR1 is SQVTM, CDR2 ANQGSEA. CDR3 length: 12 amino acids. The CDR3 DNA reads as TGCAGCGTTAAAAGGGGGAACACTGAAGCTTTCTTT. Its translation is CSVKRGNTEAFF.